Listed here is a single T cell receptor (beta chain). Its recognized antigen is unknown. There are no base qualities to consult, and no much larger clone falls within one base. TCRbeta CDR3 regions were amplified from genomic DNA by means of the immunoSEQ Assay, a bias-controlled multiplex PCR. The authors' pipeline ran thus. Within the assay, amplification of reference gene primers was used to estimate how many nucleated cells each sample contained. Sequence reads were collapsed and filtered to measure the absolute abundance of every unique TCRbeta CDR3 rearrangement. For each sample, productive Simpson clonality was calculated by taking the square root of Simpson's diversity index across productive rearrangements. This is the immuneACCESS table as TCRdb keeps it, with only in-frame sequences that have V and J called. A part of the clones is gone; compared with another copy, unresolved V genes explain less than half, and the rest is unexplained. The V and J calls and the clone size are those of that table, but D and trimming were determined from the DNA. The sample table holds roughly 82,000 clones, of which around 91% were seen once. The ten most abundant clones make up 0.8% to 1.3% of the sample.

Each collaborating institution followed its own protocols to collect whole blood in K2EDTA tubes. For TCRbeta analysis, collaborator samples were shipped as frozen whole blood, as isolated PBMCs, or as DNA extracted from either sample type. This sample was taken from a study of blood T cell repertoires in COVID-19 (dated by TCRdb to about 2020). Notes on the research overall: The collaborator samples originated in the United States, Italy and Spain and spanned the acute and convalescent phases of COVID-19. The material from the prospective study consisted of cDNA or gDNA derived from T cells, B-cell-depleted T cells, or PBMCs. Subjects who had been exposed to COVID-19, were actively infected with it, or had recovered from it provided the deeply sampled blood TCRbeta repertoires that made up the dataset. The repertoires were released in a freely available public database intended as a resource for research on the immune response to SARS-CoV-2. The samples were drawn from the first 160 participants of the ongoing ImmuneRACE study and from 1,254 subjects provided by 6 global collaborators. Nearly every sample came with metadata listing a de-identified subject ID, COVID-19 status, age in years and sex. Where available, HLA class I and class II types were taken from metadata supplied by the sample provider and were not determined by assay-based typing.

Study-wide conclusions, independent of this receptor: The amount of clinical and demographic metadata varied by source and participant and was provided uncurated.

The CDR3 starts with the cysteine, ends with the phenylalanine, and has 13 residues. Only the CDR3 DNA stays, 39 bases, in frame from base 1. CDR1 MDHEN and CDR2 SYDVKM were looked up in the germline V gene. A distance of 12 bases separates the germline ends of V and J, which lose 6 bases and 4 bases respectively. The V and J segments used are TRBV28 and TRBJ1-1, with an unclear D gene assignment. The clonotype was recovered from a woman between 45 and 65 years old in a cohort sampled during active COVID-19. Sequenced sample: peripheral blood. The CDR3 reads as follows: CASRTLGSTEAFF. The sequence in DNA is TGTGCCAGCAGAACTTTAGGGAGCACTGAAGCTTTCTTT.